Each of the 15 T cell receptor beta chains below was sequenced from the same sample in a study of T cell responses to AZD1222 COVID-19 vaccine. Profiled with immunoSEQ multiplex PCR; TCRdb holds only in-frame clones, not every one. Altogether about 180,000 clones are present, 80% to 95% being singletons, with the ten largest covering about 1%. Sequencing was performed on peripheral blood, taken 28 days after the second dose of the MenACWY control vaccine. Receptor source: an adult who received the MenACWY meningococcal vaccine as a control.

This clone was detected once. The chain uses TRBV7-2 and TRBJ2-3; D is unresolved. The V gene lost 3 bases and the J gene lost 0 bases, with 10 bases spanning the gap. This CDR3 has 15 amino acids. Germline CDR1 and CDR2: SGHTA and FQGNSA. CDR3 bases: TGTGCCAGCAGCTTGGTTGGCTTTAGCACAGATACGCAGTATTTT. Translation: CASSLVGFSTDTQYF.

The chain links TRBV7-8 to TRBJ1-1; D unclear. Germline lookup yields CDR1 SGHVS and CDR2 FQNEAQ. The CDR3 is 16 amino acids. Between the trimmed V and J ends, which lost 5 bases and 0 bases, there was a span of 16 bases. The CDR3 DNA follows: TGTGCCAGCAGCCCACCGGACCGTTTCATGAACACTGAAGCTTTCTTT. It specifies CASSPPDRFMNTEAFF.

This sequence joins TRBV6-5 and TRBJ2-2; possibly TRBD1 for D (5 bases). The CDR3 totals 15 residues. V shed 6 bases and J shed 2 bases, with 13 bases lying between them. Germline V lookup: CDR1 MNHEY, CDR2 SVGAGI. DNA for the CDR3: TGTGCCAGCAGAGCCAGACAGCTAAACACCGGGGAGCTGTTTTTT. The encoded protein is CASRARQLNTGELFF.

The V call is TRBV4-2, the J call TRBJ1-2; D is unclear. Germline V gene data show CDR1 as LGHNA and CDR2 as YNFKEQ. This CDR3 spans 16 amino acids. V shed 0 bases and J shed 4 bases, with 15 bases lying between them. The CDR3 reads CASSQDLAGPIYGYTF. In DNA, the CDR3 is TGTGCCAGCAGCCAAGACCTGGCCGGCCCCATCTATGGCTACACCTTC.

This chain links TRBV12-3 or TRBV12-4 with TRBJ1-2; D gene uncertain. There are 11 residues in the CDR3. The V gene lost 10 bases and the J gene lost 1 base, with 7 bases spanning the gap. CDR3 nucleotide sequence: TGTGCCATCGGGGTTAACTATGGCTACACCTTC. This gives the protein CAIGVNYGYTF.

V is TRBV7-9 and J is TRBJ1-2, with D unresolved. The CDR3 covers 14 residues. Germline V gene lookup returns CDR1 SEHNR and CDR2 FQNEAQ (reference sequence). Trimming left V 7 bases short and J 0 bases short, with 12 bases between. The chain's CDR3 is CASTSVRANYGYTF. The CDR3 DNA sequence: TGTGCCAGCACCAGTGTAAGGGCTAACTATGGCTACACCTTC.

The gene calls are TRBV28 and TRBJ2-1; TRBD2 agrees at 10 bases. J lost 4 bases, V lost 4 bases, and 1 base had no gene match. The CDR3 contains 14 residues. Germline CDR1 is MDHEN and CDR2 is SYDVKM. The CDR3 reads CASSSSGGYNEQFF. The CDR3 bases are TGTGCCAGCAGTTCTAGCGGGGGATACAATGAGCAGTTCTTC. Supplemented by reference TRBV28 and TRBJ2-1, the full variable domain reads DVKVTQSSRYLVKRTGEKVFLECVQDMDHENMFWYRQDPGLGLRLIYFSYDVKMKEKGDIPEGYSVSREKKERFSLILESASTNQTSMYLCASSSSGGYNEQFFGPGTRLTVL.

The chain employs TRBV21-1 and TRBJ1-5. TRBV21-1 is listed as a pseudogene. There are 11 residues in the CDR3. The CDR3 nucleotides are TGTGCCAGCAGCATCAACCATCGGGGACATTTT. Translation: CASSINHRGHF.

The chain is built from TRBV6-5 and TRBJ2-7; TRBD1 matches 9 bases. Germline V gives CDR1 MNHEY, CDR2 SVGAGI. After removal of 6 bases from V and 0 bases from J, the junction contained 6 bases not matched to a gene. The CDR3 is 15 residues long. CDR3 bases: TGTGCCAGCAGATCCGGGACAGGGAGCTCCTACGAGCAGTACTTC. Protein product: CASRSGTGSSYEQYF.

The genes are TRBV7-9 and TRBJ1-5, with D possibly TRBD1 on 5 matching bases. V lost 5 bases and J lost 7, with 12 bases in between. There are 13 residues in the CDR3. Per germline, CDR1 SEHNR and CDR2 FQNEAQ (reference sequence). This CDR3 reads CASSIGHDQPQHF. For the CDR3, the DNA is TGTGCCAGCAGCATAGGACACGACCAGCCCCAGCATTTT.

This clone was counted between two and nine times. The V gene is TRBV7-9, the J gene TRBJ1-4; TRBD1 agrees at 7 bases. Germline V gene sequence: CDR1 SEHNR, CDR2 FQNEAQ (reference sequence). This CDR3 contains 13 residues. The V segment lost 4 bases and the J segment 6 bases; nucleotides outside the gene matches: 2. CDR3 residues: CASSSGQYEKLFF. The CDR3 DNA sequence: TGTGCCAGCAGCTCGGGACAGTATGAAAAACTGTTTTTT.

The genes are TRBV12-3 or TRBV12-4 and TRBJ1-1; D may be TRBD1 (5 bases). CDR3 length: 13 residues. V lost 5 bases and J 6 bases, leaving 13 bases between the germline ends. The CDR3 coding sequence is TGTGCCAGCAGTCGGGACTACCCGGCTGAAGCTTTCTTT. Residues: CASSRDYPAEAFF.

This chain uses TRBV28 with TRBJ1-1; a possible D gene is TRBD1 (6 bases). CDR1 and CDR2 (germline): MDHEN, SYDVKM. The V end was cut by 10 bases, the J end by 1 base, with 13 bases between. The CDR3 totals 13 residues. CDR3 nucleotides: TGTGCCACCGAACAGGGTAGGAACACTGAAGCTTTCTTT. It encodes CATEQGRNTEAFF.

V gene TRBV5-1 combines with J gene TRBJ2-7; 10 bases line up with TRBD1. Germline CDR1 reads SGHRS; CDR2 reads YFSETQ. The CDR3 loop spans 15 amino acids. Losses at the gene ends were 1 base for V and 3 bases for J; bases not matched to a gene: 4. This CDR3 is CASSLLRDRGYEQYF. CDR3 coding DNA: TGCGCCAGCAGCTTGCTCCGGGACAGGGGCTACGAGCAGTACTTC.

The gene calls are TRBV3-1 (or the pseudogene TRBV3-2) and TRBJ1-2; D possibly corresponds to TRBD1 (6 bases). Deletions cut 4 bases from V and 8 bases from J, with 14 bases between. The CDR3 sequence is 13 residues long. The germline V gene encodes CDR1 LGHDT and CDR2 YNNKEL (reference sequence). The CDR3 nucleotides read TGTGCCAGCAGCCCCGTAGCCGGGGGCGGCTACACCTTC. Translation: CASSPVAGGGYTF.